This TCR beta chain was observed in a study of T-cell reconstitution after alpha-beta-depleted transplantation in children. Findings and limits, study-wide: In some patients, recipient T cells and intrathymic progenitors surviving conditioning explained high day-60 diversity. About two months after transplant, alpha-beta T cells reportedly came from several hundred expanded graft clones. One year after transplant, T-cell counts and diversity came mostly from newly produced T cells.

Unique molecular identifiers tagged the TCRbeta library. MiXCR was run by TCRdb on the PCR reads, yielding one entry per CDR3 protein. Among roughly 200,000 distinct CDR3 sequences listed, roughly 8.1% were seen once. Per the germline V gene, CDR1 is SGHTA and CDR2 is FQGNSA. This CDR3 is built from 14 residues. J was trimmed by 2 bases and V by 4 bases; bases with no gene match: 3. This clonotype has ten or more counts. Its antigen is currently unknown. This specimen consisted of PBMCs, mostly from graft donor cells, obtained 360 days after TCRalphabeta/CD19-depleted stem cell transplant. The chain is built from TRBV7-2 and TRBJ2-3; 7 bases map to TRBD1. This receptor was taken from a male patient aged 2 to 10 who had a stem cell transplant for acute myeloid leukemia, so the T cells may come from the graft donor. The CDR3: CASSSGGNTDTQYF. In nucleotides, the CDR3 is TGTGCCAGCAGCTCAGGGGGAAACACAGATACGCAGTATTTT.